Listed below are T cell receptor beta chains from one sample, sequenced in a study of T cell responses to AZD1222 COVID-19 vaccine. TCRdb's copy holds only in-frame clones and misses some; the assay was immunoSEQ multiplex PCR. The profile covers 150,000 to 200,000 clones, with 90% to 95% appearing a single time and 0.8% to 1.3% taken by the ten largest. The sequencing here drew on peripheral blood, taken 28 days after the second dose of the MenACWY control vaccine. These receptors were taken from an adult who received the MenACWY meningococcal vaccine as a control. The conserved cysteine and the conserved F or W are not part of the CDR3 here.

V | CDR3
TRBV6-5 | ASTPLGGTPYGYT
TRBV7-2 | ASSLARGSYGYT
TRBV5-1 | ASSPVSGGATDTQY
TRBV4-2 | ASSQAGGAGYEQY
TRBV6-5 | ASSGQGDLQETQY
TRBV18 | ASSPYKNTEAF
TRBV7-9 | ASSLGRRGGSTDTQY
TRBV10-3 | AISTANEAF
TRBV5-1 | ASRESGGTYNEQF
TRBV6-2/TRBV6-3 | ASSQSTGGAF
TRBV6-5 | ASRPSRPGTEAF
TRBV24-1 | ATSEGRSPTNEKLF
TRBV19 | ASRTGGPDTEAF
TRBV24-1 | ATSEAGSYNEQF
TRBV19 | ASSTGEYGYT
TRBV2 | ASSYPASGNTIY
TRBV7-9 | ASSADRGLGNEQF
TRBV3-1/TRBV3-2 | ASSQVRGPGTQY
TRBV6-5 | ASKKQGATNEKLF
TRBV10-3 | AIRETGSAGNQPQH
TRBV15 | ATSRTGRTKGNEKLF
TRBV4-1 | ASSPRQGNTEAF
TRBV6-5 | ASSRTLNYGYT
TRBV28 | ASSYSRRANEKLF
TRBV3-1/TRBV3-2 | ASSQSSGHSYEQY
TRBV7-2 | ASSSADRGLRELF
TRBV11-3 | ASSLTGSGNTIY
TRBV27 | ASSFESTDTQY
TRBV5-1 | ASSLESGGYAGNTIY
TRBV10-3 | AIKGGQGALGYGYT
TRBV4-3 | ASSRAGAEVNEQF
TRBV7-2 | ASSLDPGTQY
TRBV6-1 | ASSERPTGTTNEKLF
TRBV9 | ASAKESYGYT
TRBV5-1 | ASSLDPANTEAF
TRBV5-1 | ASSLEGTSTDTQY
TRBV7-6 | ASSFDRDQPRHRSYNSPLH
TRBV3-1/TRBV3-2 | ASSEGGFYAGELF
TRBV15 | ATSRGRGNEKLF
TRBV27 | ASRRFGDTEAF
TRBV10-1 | ASSEWGTGDEKLF